This entry lists 20 T cell receptor beta chains sequenced from one sample in a study of identical twins. TCRdb processed the 5' RACE reads anew with MiXCR; each CDR3 protein has one entry. The repertoire has roughly 260,000 distinct CDR3 sequences, about 7.5% of them found once; the top ten carry 5.4%. These data were also filed under a second study, of yellow fever vaccine responses in identical twins.

Source material: CD8+ T cells sorted from blood. The receptors shown here come from a young woman in good health.

The V gene is TRBV5-1, the J gene TRBJ2-3; TRBD2 might be the D (6 bases). This CDR3 is 14 amino acids long. Germline V CDR1 and CDR2: SGHRS, YFSETQ. Trimming took 4 bases from V and 4 from J, leaving 13 bases between them. As DNA, the CDR3 is TGCGCCAGCAGCCTTGGGGGGATGGCAGATACGCAGTATTTT. Residues: CASSLGGMADTQYF.

This sequence joins TRBV6-5 and TRBJ2-5; tentative D call: TRBD1 (6 bases). The V gene's germline CDR1 is MNHEY and CDR2 SVGAGI. Trimming took off 2 bases at V and 0 bases at J, with 7 bases between the two ends. CDR3 length: 14 amino acids. The CDR3 loop is CASSYRTDQETQYF. The CDR3 coding sequence is TGTGCCAGCAGTTACCGGACAGACCAAGAGACCCAGTACTTC.

This chain links TRBV20-1 with TRBJ2-7, with 11 nucleotides matching TRBD2. The CDR3 extends over 15 amino acids. Looked up from germline, CDR1 is DFQATT and CDR2 is SNEGSKA (reference sequence). With 2 bases clipped from V and 2 bases from J, the junction kept 5 bases outside the gene matches. The CDR3: CSARTLAGGTYEQYF. The CDR3 DNA reads as TGCAGTGCTAGAACTCTAGCGGGAGGAACCTACGAGCAGTACTTC.

Concerning this clonotype: Being one base from a much bigger clone, this may be a read error. This chain joins TRBV28 and TRBJ2-7; a possible D gene is TRBD2 (5 bases). This CDR3 is built from 12 residues. The germline CDR1 and CDR2 sequences are MDHEN and SYDVKM. CDR3 region: CAISNRGNDEYF. CDR3 DNA sequence: TGTGCCATCAGTAATCGAGGGAATGACGAGTACTTC.

This clonotype was observed many times. The rearrangement uses TRBV3-1 and TRBJ2-2; TRBD1 matches at 9 bases. This CDR3 has 16 amino acids. Trimming cost V 2 bases and J 2 bases; bases outside gene matches: 3. Germline V gives CDR1 LGHDT, CDR2 YNNKEL (reference sequence). CDR3 bases: TGTGCCAGCAGCCAATTGGACAGGGGAAACACCGGGGAGCTGTTTTTT. Amino acids: CASSQLDRGNTGELFF. The full variable domain, in which reference TRBV3-1 and TRBJ2-2 provide the parts outside the CDR3, is DTAVSQTPKYLVTQMGNDKSIKCEQNLGHDTMYWYKQDSKKFLKIMFSYNNKELIINETVPNRFSPKSPDKAHLNLHINSLELGDSAVYFCASSQLDRGNTGELFFGEGSRLTVL.

This clonotype was counted only a few times. The chain has TRBV15 and TRBJ2-3, with D perhaps matching TRBD2 (5 bases). Per the germline V gene, CDR1 is LNHNV and CDR2 is YYDKDF (reference sequence). CDR3 size: 15 residues. Trimming cost V 4 bases and J 0 bases, with 11 bases left between them. CDR3 sequence (DNA): TGTGCCACCAGCATTGGACTTCTTAGCACAGATACGCAGTATTTT. Protein product: CATSIGLLSTDTQYF.

This clonotype was picked up many times. The CDR3 DNA sequence: TGTGCCAGCAGTTTAACCTGGGACAGGGGTATGGAGACCCAGTACTTC. Its protein is CASSLTWDRGMETQYF. The chain joins TRBV12-3 or TRBV12-4 to TRBJ2-5, with 10 bases identical to TRBD1. With V trimmed by 2 bases and J by 5 bases, 8 bases remained unmatched. CDR3 size: 16 residues.

This sequence joins TRBV20-1 and TRBJ2-7; the match to TRBD2 covers 13 bases. CDR1 and CDR2 from the germline V gene are DFQATT and SNEGSKA (reference sequence). CDR3 length: 15 amino acids. V was clipped by 3 bases and J by 4 bases; unmatched bases: 6. The CDR3 DNA sequence: TGCAGTGCTAGTCAGGGACTAGCGGGACATTACGAGCAGTACTTC. This gives the protein CSASQGLAGHYEQYF.

Ten or more counts support this clonotype. V is TRBV10-3 and J is TRBJ2-3; 9 nucleotides line up with TRBD1. The V segment lost 6 bases and the J segment 3 bases; nucleotides outside the gene matches: 4. Germline V gives CDR1 ENHRY, CDR2 SYGVKD. This CDR3 region has 14 residues. CDR3 sequence (DNA): TGTGCCATCAGCCGGACAGGGGAGACAGATACGCAGTATTTT. Translated: CAISRTGETDTQYF.

This clonotype was seen more than once but under ten times. The chain employs TRBV11-2 and TRBJ2-7; D remains ambiguous. Trimming took off 8 bases at V and 0 bases at J, with 14 bases between the two ends. CDR3 size: 14 residues. CDR1 and CDR2 from the germline V gene are SGHAT and FQNNGV. The CDR3 protein is CASRPRESSYEQYF. CDR3 nucleotides: TGTGCCAGCCGCCCAAGGGAAAGCTCCTACGAGCAGTACTTC.

In its sample, this clonotype was seen a few times. The V gene is TRBV5-1, the J gene TRBJ2-1; 9 bases map to TRBD2. This CDR3 contains 16 residues. V was pared by 0 bases and J by 2 bases, with 3 bases of the junction left unmatched. CDR1 is SGHRS and CDR2 is YFSETQ in the germline V gene. The DNA of the CDR3 is TGCGCCAGCAGCTTGGCGGCGGGGGGGCCCTACAATGAGCAGTTCTTC. Residues: CASSLAAGGPYNEQFF.

The chain is built from TRBV7-8 and TRBJ2-1; TRBD2 agrees at 7 bases. Germline V gene sequence: CDR1 SGHVS, CDR2 FQNEAQ. The junction had 5 bases not matched to a gene; V was cut back by 1 base and J by 8 bases. The CDR3 contains 14 residues. CDR3 residues: CASSLEGLADEQFF. CDR3 bases: TGTGCCAGCAGCTTAGAGGGGCTAGCGGATGAGCAGTTCTTC.

This clonotype turned up a few times. The chain has TRBV9 and TRBJ1-4; D ambiguous. V was shortened by 3 bases and J by 11 bases, with 11 bases between the two germline ends. CDR1 and CDR2 (germline): SGDLS, YYNGEE. This CDR3 is built from 12 residues. The CDR3 DNA sequence: TGTGCCAGCAGCGCGGATCCCGGGAAACTGTTTTTT. The encoded protein is CASSADPGKLFF.

In its sample, this clonotype was seen a few times. This chain uses TRBV2 with TRBJ2-2; D is ambiguous. CDR3 length equals 16 residues. Trimming shortened V by 3 bases and J by 0 bases, and 11 bases separated the two germline ends. CDR1 is SNHLY and CDR2 is FYNNEI in the germline V gene. The CDR3 DNA sequence: TGTGCCAGCAGTGACCTGGGTAATACGAACACCGGGGAGCTGTTTTTT. Amino acid sequence: CASSDLGNTNTGELFF.

J is TRBJ2-1 and V is TRBV2; 12 bases are a match to TRBD1. Germline trimming cut 7 bases from V and 7 bases from J; bases unmatched to any gene: 20. CDR3 length equals 19 residues. Germline V gives CDR1 SNHLY, CDR2 FYNNEI. The CDR3 sequence: CASIARAYPGTGGRNEQFF. Here the CDR3 DNA reads TGTGCCAGCATAGCCCGGGCCTACCCGGGGACAGGGGGCAGGAATGAGCAGTTCTTC.

V is TRBV27 and J is TRBJ2-7, with D perhaps TRBD2 (6 bases). Trimming stripped 0 bases from V and 7 bases from J, with 16 bases between. Germline values: CDR1 MNHEY, CDR2 SMNVEV (reference sequence). This CDR3 is built from 15 residues. The CDR3 loop reads CASSLSNVGGREQYF. The CDR3 DNA reads TGTGCCAGCAGTTTATCGAACGTGGGGGGACGGGAGCAGTACTTC.

This clonotype was detected many times. The chain uses TRBV10-3 and TRBJ1-4, with TRBD1 matching over 7 bases. This CDR3 has 15 amino acids. The germline V gene has CDR1 ENHRY and CDR2 SYGVKD. With 1 base clipped from V and 4 bases from J, the junction kept 3 bases outside the gene matches. CDR3 residues: CAISELGQHNEKLFF. The CDR3 DNA is TGTGCCATCAGTGAGTTGGGACAGCATAATGAAAAACTGTTTTTT.

This chain connects TRBV11-2 to TRBJ2-7; no definite D call. The CDR3 consists of 13 residues. Germline CDR1 is SGHAT and CDR2 is FQNNGV. V was clipped by 5 bases and J by 3 bases, with 11 bases between them. The CDR3 loop is CASSPEPIYEQYV. CDR3 bases: TGTGCCAGCAGCCCCGAACCAATCTACGAGCAGTACGTC.

The chain has TRBV11-1 and TRBJ2-3; 7 bases fit TRBD2. The V and J ends lost 10 bases and 4 bases, in that order; junction bases with no gene match: 26. The CDR3 covers 19 residues. CDR1 and CDR2 (germline): SGHAT, FQDESV (reference sequence). CDR3: CATTLGGASGGRFPDTQYF. Written as DNA, the CDR3 is TGTGCCACCACCCTAGGAGGGGCTAGCGGCGGGAGATTTCCAGATACGCAGTATTTT.

V gene TRBV11-1 combines with J gene TRBJ2-7, with D perhaps given as TRBD1 or TRBD2 (5 bases each). Germline assignment: CDR1 SGHAT and CDR2 FQDESV (reference sequence). V gave up 5 bases and J gave up 0 bases, with 14 bases separating them. The CDR3 extends over 15 amino acids. The CDR3 nucleotides are TGTGCCAGCAGCCCCACGAGGGGATTCTCCTACGAGCAGTACTTC. It yields the protein CASSPTRGFSYEQYF.